This TCR beta chain was identified in a study of blood T cell repertoires in COVID-19 (TCRdb year 2020). At the level of the whole study: Samples covering the acute and convalescent phases of COVID-19 were provided by collaborators in the United States, Italy and Spain. The prospective study material was composed of cDNA or gDNA derived from T cells, B-cell-depleted T cells, or PBMCs. Subjects who had been exposed to COVID-19, were actively infected with it, or had recovered from it provided the deeply sampled blood TCRbeta repertoires that made up the dataset. The repertoires were made available in a free public database intended to serve as a resource for research on the immune response to SARS-CoV-2. Samples were obtained from the ongoing ImmuneRACE study (first 160 participants) and from over 1,000 subjects provided by 6 global collaborators. A de-identified subject ID, COVID-19 status, age in years and sex were almost always included in the sample metadata. Where HLA class I and class II types were available, the types were taken from metadata supplied by the sample provider, not from assay-based typing.

Trimming costs V 2 bases and J 6 bases, and their ends lie 8 bases apart. Counted from cysteine to phenylalanine, this CDR3 has 12 amino acids. Only the CDR3 DNA stays, 36 bases, in frame from base 1. Looking up the germline V gene yields CDR1 SGHTA and CDR2 FQGNSA. Summary of the overall study and its limitations: Clinical and demographic metadata were provided uncurated, with the amount varying by source and participant.

In Seattle, one collaborating source enrolled patients while the infection was active and tracked those patients longitudinally over the course of disease. Collaborating institutions collected whole blood in K2EDTA tubes following their own protocols. For TCRbeta analysis, collaborators shipped samples in one of three forms: frozen whole blood, isolated PBMCs, or DNA extracted from either of those sample types. The immunoSEQ Assay, a bias-controlled multiplex PCR, was used to amplify TCRbeta CDR3 regions from genomic DNA. The authors' analysis ran thus. Within the assay, amplification of reference gene primers was used to estimate how many nucleated cells each sample contained. Sequence reads were collapsed and filtered to measure the absolute abundance of every unique TCRbeta CDR3 rearrangement. For each sample, productive Simpson clonality was calculated by taking the square root of Simpson's diversity index across productive rearrangements. TCRdb limited this immuneACCESS table to in-frame rearrangements with V and J called. A share of clones is missing; checked studies link under half to unresolved V genes, and the rest is unexplained. D and trimming were read from the DNA, whereas the V and J calls and clone size are those reported in that table. The sample table records some 300,000 clones; approximately 90% of these occur just once. Together, the top ten hold around 5.8% of the sample.

For this clone: Its antigen specificity is not known. One base away there is no much larger clone; base qualities are not given.

The sequence links TRBV7-2 to TRBJ2-7; TRBD2 is perhaps the D gene, given 5 matching bases. The receptor comes from a woman in her forties or fifties with COVID-19, enrolled during active disease. Sample: peripheral blood. The sequence in DNA is TGTGCCAGCAGCTTAAGAGGGCGCGAGCAGTACTTC. Its protein reads: CASSLRGREQYF.